This T cell receptor beta chain originates from a study of OX40 agonist ivuxolimab in advanced cancers. The CDR3 totals 12 residues. Trimming left V 7 bases short and J 6 bases short, with 12 bases between. The germline V gene encodes CDR1 LNHDA and CDR2 SQIVND (reference sequence). The method was immunoSEQ multiplex PCR; TCRdb's version includes in-frame clones alone and lacks a portion of them. The data show around 53,000 clones, 85% seen once. As regards this clone: The antigen is unknown.

Study-wide points: In CD8+ T cells, expanded clones were on average more numerous than in CD4+. No determination was made of the antigen specificity of the expanded peripheral T cells. Clonal expansion from baseline to week 6 occurred in both CD4+ and CD8+ T cells.

Samples were taken at baseline and on day 1 of cycles 4 and 7. The chain is built from TRBV19 and TRBJ1-1; D remains unclear. This receptor was taken from an adult with an advanced solid tumor such as melanoma, head and neck, liver or kidney cancer. The source material was CD4+ or CD8+ T cells sorted from blood, sampled in a trial of the OX40 agonist ivuxolimab. The CDR3 loop reads CASTAWSAEAFF. The CDR3 coding sequence is TGTGCCAGTACTGCTTGGAGCGCTGAAGCTTTCTTT.